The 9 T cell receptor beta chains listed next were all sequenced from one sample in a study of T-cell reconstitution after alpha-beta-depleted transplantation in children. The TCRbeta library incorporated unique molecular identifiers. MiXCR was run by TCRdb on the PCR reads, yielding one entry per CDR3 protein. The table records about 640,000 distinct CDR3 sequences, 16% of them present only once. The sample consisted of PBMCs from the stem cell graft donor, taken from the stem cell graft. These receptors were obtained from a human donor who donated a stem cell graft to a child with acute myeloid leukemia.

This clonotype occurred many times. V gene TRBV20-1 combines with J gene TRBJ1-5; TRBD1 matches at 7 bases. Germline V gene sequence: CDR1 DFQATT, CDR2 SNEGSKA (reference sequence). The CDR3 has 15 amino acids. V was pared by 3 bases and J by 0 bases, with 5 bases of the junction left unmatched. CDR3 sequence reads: CSARAQGLSNQPQHF. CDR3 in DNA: TGCAGTGCTAGGGCACAGGGGCTTAGCAATCAGCCCCAGCATTTT.

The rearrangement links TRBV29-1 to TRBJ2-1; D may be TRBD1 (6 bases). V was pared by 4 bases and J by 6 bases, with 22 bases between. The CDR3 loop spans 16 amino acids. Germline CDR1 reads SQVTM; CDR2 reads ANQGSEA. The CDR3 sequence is CSVVKQGIYLSNEQFF. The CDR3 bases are TGCAGCGTTGTTAAACAGGGTATCTATCTCTCCAATGAGCAGTTCTTC.

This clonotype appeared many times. The CDR3 DNA reads TGCGCCAGCAACACAGGGGAGTCGGGTGAGCAGTTCTTC. Amino acid sequence: CASNTGESGEQFF. The chain combines TRBV5-1 with TRBJ2-1; the match to TRBD1 covers 7 bases. CDR1 and CDR2 (germline): SGHRS, YFSETQ. CDR3 length: 13 amino acids. V lost 6 bases and J lost 9; bases outside the gene matches: 9.

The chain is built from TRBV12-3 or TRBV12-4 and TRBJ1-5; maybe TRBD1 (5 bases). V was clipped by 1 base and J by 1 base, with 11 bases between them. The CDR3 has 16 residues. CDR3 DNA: TGTGCCAGCAGTTTAGGGGGCTTAAGGAGCAATCAGCCCCAGCATTTT. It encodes CASSLGGLRSNQPQHF.

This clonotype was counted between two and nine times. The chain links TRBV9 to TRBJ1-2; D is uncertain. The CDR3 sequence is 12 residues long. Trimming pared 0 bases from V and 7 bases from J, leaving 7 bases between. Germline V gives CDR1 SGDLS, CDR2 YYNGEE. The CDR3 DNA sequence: TGTGCCAGCAGCGTAGGTGGGGTTGGCTACACCTTC. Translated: CASSVGGVGYTF.

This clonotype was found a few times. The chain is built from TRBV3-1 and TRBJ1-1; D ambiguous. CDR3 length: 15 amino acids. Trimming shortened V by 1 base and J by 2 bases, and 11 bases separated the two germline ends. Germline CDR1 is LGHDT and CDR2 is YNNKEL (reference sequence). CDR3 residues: CASSQGQVLNTEAFF. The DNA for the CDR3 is TGTGCCAGCAGCCAAGGGCAGGTTCTCAACACTGAAGCTTTCTTT.

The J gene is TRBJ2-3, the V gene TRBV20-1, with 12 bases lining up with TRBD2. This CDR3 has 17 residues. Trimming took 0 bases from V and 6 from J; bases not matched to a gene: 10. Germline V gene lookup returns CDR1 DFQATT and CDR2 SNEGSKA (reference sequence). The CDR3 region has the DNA TGCAGTGCTAGAGATCAAGTGCGACTAGCGGGGGACGATACGCAGTATTTT. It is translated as CSARDQVRLAGDDTQYF.

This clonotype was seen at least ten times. The CDR3 DNA reads TGTGCCAGCAGCTTTACCGTGGGACAGGGGGAATACGTC. Its protein product is CASSFTVGQGEYV. The chain is built from TRBV5-5 and TRBJ2-7; TRBD1 matches at 11 bases. V was clipped by 2 bases and J by 13 bases; unmatched bases: 8. CDR3 length: 13 amino acids. The germline gives CDR1 SGHKS, CDR2 YYEKEE (reference sequence).

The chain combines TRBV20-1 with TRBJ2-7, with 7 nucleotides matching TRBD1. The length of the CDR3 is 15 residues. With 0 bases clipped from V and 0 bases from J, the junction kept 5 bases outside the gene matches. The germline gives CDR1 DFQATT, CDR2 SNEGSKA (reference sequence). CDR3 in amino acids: CSARDSGGPSYEQYV. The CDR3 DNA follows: TGCAGTGCTAGAGATTCAGGGGGTCCCTCCTACGAGCAGTACGTC.